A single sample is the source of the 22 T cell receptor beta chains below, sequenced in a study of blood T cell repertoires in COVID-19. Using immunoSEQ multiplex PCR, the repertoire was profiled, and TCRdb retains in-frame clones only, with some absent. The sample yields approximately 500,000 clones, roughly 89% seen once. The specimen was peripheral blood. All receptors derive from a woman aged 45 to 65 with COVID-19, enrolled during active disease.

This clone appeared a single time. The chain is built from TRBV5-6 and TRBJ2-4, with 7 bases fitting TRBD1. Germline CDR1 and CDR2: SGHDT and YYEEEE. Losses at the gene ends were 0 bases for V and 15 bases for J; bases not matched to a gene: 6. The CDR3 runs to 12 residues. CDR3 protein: CASSLDRGFTYF. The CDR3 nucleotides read TGTGCCAGCAGCTTGGACAGGGGTTTTACGTACTTC.

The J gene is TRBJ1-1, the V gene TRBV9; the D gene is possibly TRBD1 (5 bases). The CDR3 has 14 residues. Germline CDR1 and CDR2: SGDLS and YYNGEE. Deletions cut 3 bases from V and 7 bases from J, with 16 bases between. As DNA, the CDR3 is TGTGCCAGCAGCGGGGAATGGGGCCCCCGTGAAGCTTTCTTT. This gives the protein CASSGEWGPREAFF. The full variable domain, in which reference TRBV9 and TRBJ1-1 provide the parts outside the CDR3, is DSGVTQTPKHLITATGQRVTLRCSPRSGDLSVYWYQQSLDQGLQFLIQYYNGEERAKGNILERFSAQQFPDLHSELNLSSLELGDSALYFCASSGEWGPREAFFGQGTRLTVV.

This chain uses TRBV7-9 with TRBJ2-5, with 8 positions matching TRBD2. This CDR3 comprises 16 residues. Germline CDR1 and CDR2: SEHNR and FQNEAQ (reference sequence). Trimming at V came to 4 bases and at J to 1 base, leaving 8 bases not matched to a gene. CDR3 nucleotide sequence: TGTGCCAGCAGCTCCATTAGCGGGGCCCTCCAAGAGACCCAGTACTTC. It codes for CASSSISGALQETQYF.

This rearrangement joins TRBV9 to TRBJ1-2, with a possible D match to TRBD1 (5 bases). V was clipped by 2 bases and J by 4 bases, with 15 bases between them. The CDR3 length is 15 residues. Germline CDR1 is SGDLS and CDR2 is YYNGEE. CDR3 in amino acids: CASSVSGSVGYGYTF. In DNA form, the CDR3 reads TGTGCCAGCAGCGTTTCAGGGTCAGTCGGCTATGGCTACACCTTC.

The CDR3 coding sequence is TGCAGTGCTATGAGCGGAAACACCATATATTTT. The encoded protein is CSAMSGNTIYF. V gene TRBV20-1 combines with J gene TRBJ1-3; D not resolved. The CDR3 runs 11 residues. Germline V gives CDR1 DFQATT, CDR2 SNEGSKA (reference sequence). The V end lost 4 bases, the J end lost 4 bases, and 5 bases lay between the germline ends.

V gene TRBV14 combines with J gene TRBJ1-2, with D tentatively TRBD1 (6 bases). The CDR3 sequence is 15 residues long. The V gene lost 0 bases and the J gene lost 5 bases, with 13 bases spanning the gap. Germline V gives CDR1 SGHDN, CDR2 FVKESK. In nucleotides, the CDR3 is TGTGCCAGCAGCCAAGATACGGGGGGCGGATATGGCTACACCTTC. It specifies CASSQDTGGGYGYTF.

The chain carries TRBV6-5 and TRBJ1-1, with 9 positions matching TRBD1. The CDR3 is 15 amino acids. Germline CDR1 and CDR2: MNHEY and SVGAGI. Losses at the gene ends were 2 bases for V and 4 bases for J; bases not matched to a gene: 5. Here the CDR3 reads CASSYMGQGITEAFF. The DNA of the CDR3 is TGTGCCAGCAGTTACATGGGACAGGGTATCACTGAAGCTTTCTTT.

CDR3 amino acids: CASSLQTSAYEQYF. The CDR3 nucleotides read TGCGCCAGCAGCTTGCAAACCTCGGCCTACGAGCAGTACTTC. The chain combines TRBV5-1 with TRBJ2-7; D uncertain. Per the germline V gene, CDR1 is SGHRS and CDR2 is YFSETQ. V shed 1 base and J shed 2 bases, with 10 bases lying between them. The CDR3 has 14 amino acids.

CDR3 residues: CASSLASGMSNQPQHF. The CDR3 DNA reads TGTGCCAGCAGCTTGGCCTCGGGGATGAGCAATCAGCCCCAGCATTTT. V and J are TRBV5-6 and TRBJ1-5; D ambiguous. V lost 0 bases to trimming and J lost 1 base, with 11 bases between them. CDR1 and CDR2 (germline): SGHDT, YYEEEE. The CDR3 contains 16 residues.

CDR3 sequence reads: CASSSFRGPNYGYTF. CDR3 bases: TGTGCCAGCAGCTCCTTCAGGGGGCCGAACTATGGCTACACCTTC. The J gene is TRBJ1-2, the V gene TRBV5-8; 8 nucleotides match TRBD1. The CDR3 has 15 amino acids. V trimming: 3 bases; J trimming: 2 bases; junction bases outside the gene matches: 6. Germline V gene sequence: CDR1 SGHTS, CDR2 YDEGEE.

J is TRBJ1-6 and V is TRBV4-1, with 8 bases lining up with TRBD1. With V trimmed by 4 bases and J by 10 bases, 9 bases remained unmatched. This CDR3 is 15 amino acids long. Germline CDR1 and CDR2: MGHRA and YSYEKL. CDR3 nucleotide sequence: TGCGCCAGCAGCCCCCTAACGACAGGGGAATCACCCCTCCACTTT. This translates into CASSPLTTGESPLHF.

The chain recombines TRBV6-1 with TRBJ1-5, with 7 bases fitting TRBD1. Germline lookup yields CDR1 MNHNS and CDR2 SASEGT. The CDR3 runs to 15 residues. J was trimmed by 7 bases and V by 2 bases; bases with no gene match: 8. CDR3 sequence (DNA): TGTGCCAGCAGTGAATGGCTCAGGGGGAGGCAGCCCCAGCATTTT. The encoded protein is CASSEWLRGRQPQHF.

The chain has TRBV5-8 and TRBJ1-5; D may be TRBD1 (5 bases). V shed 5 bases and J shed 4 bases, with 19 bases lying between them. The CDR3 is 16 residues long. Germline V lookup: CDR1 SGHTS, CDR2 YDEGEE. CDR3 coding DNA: TGTGCCAGCAGGCGGGGGTTAGCTCTCGTGAATCAGCCCCAGCATTTT. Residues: CASRRGLALVNQPQHF.

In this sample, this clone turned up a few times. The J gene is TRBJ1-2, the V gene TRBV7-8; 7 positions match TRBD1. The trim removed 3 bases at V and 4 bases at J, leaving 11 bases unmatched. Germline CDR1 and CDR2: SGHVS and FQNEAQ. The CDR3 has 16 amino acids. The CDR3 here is CASSLGRRQGVYGYTF. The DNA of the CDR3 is TGTGCCAGCAGCTTGGGGAGAAGACAGGGTGTCTATGGCTACACCTTC.

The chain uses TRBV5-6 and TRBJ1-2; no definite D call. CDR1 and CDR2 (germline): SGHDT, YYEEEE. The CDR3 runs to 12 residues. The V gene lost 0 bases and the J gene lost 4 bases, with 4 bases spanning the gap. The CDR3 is CASSLDIYGYTF. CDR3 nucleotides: TGTGCCAGCAGCTTGGACATCTATGGCTACACCTTC.

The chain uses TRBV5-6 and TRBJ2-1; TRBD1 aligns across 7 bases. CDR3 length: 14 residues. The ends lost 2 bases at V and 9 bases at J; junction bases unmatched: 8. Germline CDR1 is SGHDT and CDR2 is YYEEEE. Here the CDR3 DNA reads TGTGCCAGCAGCTTAAGTGTCAGGGACAGTGAGCAGTTCTTC. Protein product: CASSLSVRDSEQFF.

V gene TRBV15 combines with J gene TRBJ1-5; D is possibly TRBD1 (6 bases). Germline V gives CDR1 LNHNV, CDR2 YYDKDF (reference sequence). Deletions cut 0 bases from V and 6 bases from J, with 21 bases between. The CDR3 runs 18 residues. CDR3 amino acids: CATSRELDWTAGVQPQHF. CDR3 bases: TGTGCCACCAGCAGAGAGTTGGACTGGACAGCCGGGGTTCAGCCCCAGCATTTT.

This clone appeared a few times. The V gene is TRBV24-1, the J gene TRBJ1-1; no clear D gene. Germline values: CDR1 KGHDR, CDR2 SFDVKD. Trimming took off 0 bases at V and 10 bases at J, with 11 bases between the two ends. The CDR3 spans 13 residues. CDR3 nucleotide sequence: TGTGCCACCAGTGATTTGACCCCCCGGGGAGCTTTCTTT. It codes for CATSDLTPRGAFF.

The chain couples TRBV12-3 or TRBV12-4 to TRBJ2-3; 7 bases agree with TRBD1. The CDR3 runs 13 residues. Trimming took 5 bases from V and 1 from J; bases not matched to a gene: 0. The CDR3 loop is CASSQGGTDTQYF. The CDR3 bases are TGTGCCAGCAGTCAGGGGGGCACAGATACGCAGTATTTT.

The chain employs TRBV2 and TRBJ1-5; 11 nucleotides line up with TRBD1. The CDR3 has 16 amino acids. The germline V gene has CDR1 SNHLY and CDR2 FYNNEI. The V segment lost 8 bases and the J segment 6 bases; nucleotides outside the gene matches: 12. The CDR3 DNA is TGTGCCAGCCAGGTTAGGACAGGGGGCGTGGGTCAGCCCCAGCATTTT. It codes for CASQVRTGGVGQPQHF.

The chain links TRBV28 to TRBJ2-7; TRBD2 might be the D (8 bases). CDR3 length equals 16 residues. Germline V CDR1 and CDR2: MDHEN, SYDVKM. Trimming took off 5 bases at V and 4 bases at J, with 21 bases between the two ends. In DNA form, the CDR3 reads TGTGCCAGCAGTCCACGGGAGGGGCAGGGGGAATACGAGCAGTACTTC. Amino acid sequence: CASSPREGQGEYEQYF.

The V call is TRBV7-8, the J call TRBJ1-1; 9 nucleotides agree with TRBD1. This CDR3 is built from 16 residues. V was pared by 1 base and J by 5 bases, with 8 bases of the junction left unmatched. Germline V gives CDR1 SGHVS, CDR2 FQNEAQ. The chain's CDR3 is CASSLEGTGLRTEAFF. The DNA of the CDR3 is TGTGCCAGCAGCTTAGAGGGGACAGGGTTAAGGACTGAAGCTTTCTTT.